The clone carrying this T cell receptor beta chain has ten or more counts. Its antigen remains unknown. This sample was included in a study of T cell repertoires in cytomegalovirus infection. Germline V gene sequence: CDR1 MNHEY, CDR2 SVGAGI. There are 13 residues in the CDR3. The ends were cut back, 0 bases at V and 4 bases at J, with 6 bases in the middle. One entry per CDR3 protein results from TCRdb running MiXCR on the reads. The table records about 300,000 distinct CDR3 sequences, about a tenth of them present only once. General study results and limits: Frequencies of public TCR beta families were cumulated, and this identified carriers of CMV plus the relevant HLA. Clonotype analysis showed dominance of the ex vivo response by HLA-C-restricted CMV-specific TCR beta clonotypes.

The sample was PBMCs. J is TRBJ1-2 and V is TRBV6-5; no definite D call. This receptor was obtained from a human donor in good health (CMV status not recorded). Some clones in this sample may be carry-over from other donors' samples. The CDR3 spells CASSYSRAYGYTF. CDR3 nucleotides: TGTGCCAGCAGTTACTCGAGGGCCTATGGCTACACCTTC.